Below, 2 T cell receptor beta chains from the same sample are listed, as sequenced in a study of T cell repertoires in cytomegalovirus infection. These receptors' targets are unknown. TCRdb reprocessed the reads via MiXCR and lists one record per CDR3 protein. Of about 360,000 distinct CDR3 sequences listed, roughly 34% were seen once; the top ten hold less than 15%. Here the sequenced sample was cultured PBMCs, taken from culture after CMV antigen stimulation. Every receptor here comes from a human donor in good health (CMV status not recorded). Some clones in this sample may be carry-over from other donors' samples.

J is TRBJ2-2 and V is TRBV7-9, with 7 positions matching TRBD2. Per germline, CDR1 SEHNR and CDR2 FQNEAQ (reference sequence). Unmatched junction bases numbered 4, after V lost 2 bases and J lost 1 base. This CDR3 comprises 16 residues. The DNA for the CDR3 is TGTGCCAGCAGCTTATATGCTAGCGGGAACACCGGGGAGCTGTTTTTT. It is translated as CASSLYASGNTGELFF.

J is TRBJ2-7 and V is TRBV20-1, with D perhaps matching TRBD1 (5 bases). Germline assignment: CDR1 DFQATT and CDR2 SNEGSKA (reference sequence). CDR3 size: 15 residues. The V gene lost 0 bases and the J gene lost 0 bases, with 12 bases spanning the gap. CDR3 coding DNA: TGCAGTGCTAGAGATTTACGGACATCCTCCTACGAGCAGTACTTC. This gives the protein CSARDLRTSSYEQYF.